The TCR beta chain under discussion was sequenced for a study of blood T cell repertoires in COVID-19. Study-wide context: Both acute and convalescent COVID-19 samples were obtained from the United States, Italy and Spain. From T cells, B-cell-depleted T cells, or PBMCs came the material, which was cDNA or gDNA.

Sequencing used immunoSEQ multiplex PCR; TCRdb keeps in-frame clones, though not all of them. The sample has roughly 200,000 clones; roughly four fifths are singletons. CDR1 is SGHAT, CDR2 FQNNGV, per germline. The CDR3 has 12 residues. The V end lost 2 bases, the J end lost 6 bases, and 5 bases lay between the germline ends. The sequence was obtained from a man aged 50 to 60 who had recovered from COVID-19. Sequenced: peripheral blood. This chain connects TRBV11-2 to TRBJ2-1; no definite D call. In nucleotides, the CDR3 is TGTGCCAGCAGCTTATCCGGCAATGAGCAGTTCTTC. Translated: CASSLSGNEQFF.